The present entry profiles one T cell receptor beta chain with its context. This receptor's antigen is unknown. No much larger clonotype is one base removed from it; base qualities were not supplied. The sample is drawn from a study of blood T cell repertoires in COVID-19 (dated by TCRdb to 2018 to 2020). Context from the whole study: Samples covering the acute and convalescent phases of COVID-19 were provided by collaborators in the United States, Italy and Spain. The samples were drawn from two sources: the first 160 participants of the ongoing ImmuneRACE study, and 1,000 to 1,500 subjects contributed by 6 global collaborators. Where available, HLA class I and class II types were taken from metadata supplied by the sample provider and were not determined by assay-based typing. The repertoires were made available in a free public database intended to serve as a resource for research on the immune response to SARS-CoV-2. The dataset comprised deeply sampled blood TCRbeta repertoires from subjects exposed to, actively infected with, or recovered from COVID-19. A de-identified subject ID, COVID-19 status, age in years and sex were almost always included in the sample metadata. The prospective study material was composed of cDNA or gDNA derived from T cells, B-cell-depleted T cells, or PBMCs.

Whole blood was collected in K2EDTA tubes by collaborating institutions according to the institutions' own protocols. For TCRbeta analysis, collaborators shipped samples in one of three forms: frozen whole blood, isolated PBMCs, or DNA extracted from either of those sample types. The immunoSEQ Assay, a bias-controlled multiplex PCR, was used to amplify TCRbeta CDR3 regions from genomic DNA. As for how the authors treated the data: Within the assay, amplification of reference gene primers was used to estimate how many nucleated cells each sample contained. Sequence reads were collapsed and filtered to measure the absolute abundance of every unique TCRbeta CDR3 rearrangement. Productive Simpson clonality was computed per sample as the square root of Simpson's diversity index over productive rearrangements. TCRdb retrieved this table from immuneACCESS and kept in-frame rearrangements only. Not all clones are present; in checked studies, unresolved V genes account for under half, and no reason is known for the remainder. From that table come the V and J calls and clone size; the DNA was used to work out D and trimming. This sample has over 150,000 clones in its table, and 82% of those were observed once. The ten largest clones add up to 8% to 11% of the sample.

The investigation overall reported the following: How much clinical and demographic metadata was included differed by source and by participant, and the metadata was provided uncurated.

Cut back by 4 bases and 3 bases, the V and J ends lie 7 bases apart. The germline V gene supplies CDR1 MGHRA and CDR2 YSYEKL. The CDR3, from cysteine to phenylalanine, totals 12 residues. Only the CDR3 DNA stays, 36 bases, in frame from base 1. This chain is built from TRBV4-1 and TRBJ2-7; the D gene remains uncertain. This receptor was obtained from a woman older than 75 with active or convalescent COVID-19. Sequencing was performed on peripheral blood. The sequenced DNA is TGCGCCAGCAGCCTGTCAGACTACGAGCAGTACTTC. Its product reads: CASSLSDYEQYF.